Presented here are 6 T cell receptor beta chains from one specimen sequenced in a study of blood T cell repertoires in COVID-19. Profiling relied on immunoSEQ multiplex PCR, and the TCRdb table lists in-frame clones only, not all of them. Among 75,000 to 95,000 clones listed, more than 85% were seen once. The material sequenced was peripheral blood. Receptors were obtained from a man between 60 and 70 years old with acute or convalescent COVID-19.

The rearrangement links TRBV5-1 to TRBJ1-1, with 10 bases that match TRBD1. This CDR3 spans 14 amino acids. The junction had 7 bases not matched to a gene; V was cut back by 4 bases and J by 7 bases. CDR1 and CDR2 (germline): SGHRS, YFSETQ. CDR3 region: CASSGGQGTVEAFF. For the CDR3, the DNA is TGCGCCAGCAGCGGGGGACAGGGGACGGTTGAAGCTTTCTTT.

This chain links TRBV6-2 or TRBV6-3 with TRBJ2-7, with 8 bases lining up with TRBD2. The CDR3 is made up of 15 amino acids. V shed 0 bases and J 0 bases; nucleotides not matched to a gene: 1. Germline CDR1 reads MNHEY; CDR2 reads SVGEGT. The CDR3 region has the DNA TGTGCCAGCAGTTACTCAAGCGGGAGCTCCTACGAGCAGTACTTC. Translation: CASSYSSGSSYEQYF.

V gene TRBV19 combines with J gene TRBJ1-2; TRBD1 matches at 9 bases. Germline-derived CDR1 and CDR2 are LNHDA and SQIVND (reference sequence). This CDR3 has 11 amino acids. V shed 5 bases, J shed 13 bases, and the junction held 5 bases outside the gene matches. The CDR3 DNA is TGTGCCAGTAGTCTCGGGACAGGGTGCACCTTC. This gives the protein CASSLGTGCTF.

This chain's CDR3 is CASRPDERGTSGKSYEQYF. The CDR3 DNA sequence: TGTGCAAGTCGCCCAGATGAGCGGGGGACTAGCGGGAAGTCCTACGAGCAGTACTTC. This chain links TRBV12-2 with TRBJ2-7; TRBD2, the table's D call, lacks a check against the DNA. TRBV12-2 is a pseudogene segment. The CDR3 has 19 residues.

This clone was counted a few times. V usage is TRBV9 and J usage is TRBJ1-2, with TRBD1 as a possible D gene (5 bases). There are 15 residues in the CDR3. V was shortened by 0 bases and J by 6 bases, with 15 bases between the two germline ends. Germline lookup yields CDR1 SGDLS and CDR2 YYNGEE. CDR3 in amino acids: CASSVAGRANHGYTF. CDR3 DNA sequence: TGTGCCAGCAGCGTAGCCGGCAGGGCGAACCATGGCTACACCTTC.

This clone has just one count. CDR3 residues: CASSKRQGLAKNIQYF. In DNA form, the CDR3 reads TGTGCCAGCAGCAAACGCCAGGGTTTAGCCAAAAACATTCAGTACTTC. The V and J genes are TRBV7-2 and TRBJ2-4; possibly TRBD1 for D (5 bases). The CDR3 runs to 16 residues. V was trimmed by 5 bases and J by 0 bases, leaving 14 bases between them. Germline CDR1 and CDR2: SGHTA and FQGNSA.